This T cell receptor beta chain was obtained from a study of Ad26.COV2.S vaccination and SARS-CoV-2 variants. Study details: Recipients of Ad26.COV2.S got it intramuscularly, once or twice 56 days apart.

Treatment defined: around 19 received Ad26.COV2.S at low or high dose, single or two shots; about 5 received placebo; per-sample allocation not given. Specimen acquisition occurred on day 63 following the initial vaccine or placebo injection. Here immunoSEQ multiplex PCR was the method, and the copy in TCRdb shows in-frame clones only, minus some. The sample has around 400,000 clones, over 75% seen once. This CDR3 contains 12 residues. Germline V gene sequence: CDR1 SGHAT, CDR2 FQNNGV. The V gene lost 6 bases and the J gene lost 3 bases, with 9 bases spanning the gap. The receptor was isolated from a person between 18 and 65 years old who received the Ad26.COV2.S COVID-19 vaccine or a placebo. The chain carries TRBV11-2 and TRBJ2-7; D gene unclear. The starting material was peripheral blood, obtained in a trial of Ad26.COV2.S vaccine versus placebo. In nucleotides, the CDR3 is TGTGCCAGCAGTTTTGGTCTCTACGAGCAGTACTTC. Protein product: CASSFGLYEQYF.